Listed below are T cell receptor beta chains from one sample, sequenced in a study of blood T cell repertoires in COVID-19. The protocol was immunoSEQ multiplex PCR, while the TCRdb copy is restricted to in-frame clones and leaves out a portion. Of 150,000 to 170,000 clones in the sample, under 85% are singletons; the top ten hold 0.63%. Material for sequencing was peripheral blood. These receptors were collected from a man in his fifties or sixties with COVID-19, enrolled during active disease. Each CDR3 is given with its conserved first and last residue. Fields, in order: J gene, V gene, clone size, D gene, CDR3 protein, CDR3 DNA. D genes are given only for firm matches. A clone size is listed for some rows: how often the clone was seen (once, few, many), or a class if it is expanded.

J: TRBJ1-2
V: TRBV19
size: NA
D: NA
CDR3: CASSMEDRSYGYTF
DNA: TGTGCCAGTAGTATGGAAGACAGATCCTATGGCTACACCTTC

J: TRBJ1-4
V: TRBV5-6
size: NA
D: NA
CDR3: CASSRGSRGGEKLFF
DNA: TGTGCCAGCAGCCGGGGAAGCAGGGGCGGAGAAAAACTGTTTTTT

J: TRBJ1-2
V: TRBV18
size: once
D: TRBD1
CDR3: CASSPTGTGPGGYTF
DNA: TGTGCCAGCTCACCAACAGGGACAGGCCCTGGGGGCTACACCTTC

J: TRBJ1-6
V: TRBV9
size: NA
D: NA
CDR3: CASSVFLGSPLHF
DNA: TGTGCCAGCAGCGTATTCCTCGGTTCACCCCTCCACTTT

J: TRBJ2-6
V: TRBV11-2
size: NA
D: NA
CDR3: CASSLGGDPLLTF
DNA: TGTGCCAGCAGCTTAGGGGGGGATCCCCTCCTGACTTTC

J: TRBJ1-1
V: TRBV7-2
size: once
D: NA
CDR3: CASKRDWNTEAFF
DNA: TGTGCCAGCAAGAGGGATTGGAACACTGAAGCTTTCTTT

J: TRBJ1-1
V: TRBV6-4
size: NA
D: TRBD1
CDR3: CASSETGNRGEAFF
DNA: TGTGCCAGCAGTGAGACAGGGAATCGTGGTGAAGCTTTCTTT

J: TRBJ1-1
V: TRBV12-3/TRBV12-4
size: NA
D: NA
CDR3: CASRRGMNTEAFF
DNA: TGTGCCAGCAGAAGGGGGATGAACACTGAAGCTTTCTTT

J: TRBJ2-3
V: TRBV6-4
size: NA
D: NA
CDR3: CASSDSTSTDTQYF
DNA: TGTGCCAGCAGTGACTCGACTAGCACAGATACGCAGTATTTT

J: TRBJ1-3
V: TRBV7-2
size: NA
D: TRBD1
CDR3: CASSLAGRGQGDSFTIYF
DNA: TGTGCCAGCAGCTTAGCTGGTAGGGGACAGGGGGATTCCTTCACCATATATTTT

J: TRBJ2-1
V: TRBV6-5
size: NA
D: TRBD1
CDR3: CASSSSGTGKNNEQFF
DNA: TGTGCCAGCAGTTCCTCCGGGACAGGGAAGAACAATGAGCAGTTCTTC

J: TRBJ1-5
V: TRBV7-2
size: NA
D: NA
CDR3: CASSLFAGINQPQHF
DNA: TGTGCCAGCAGCTTATTCGCAGGGATCAATCAGCCCCAGCATTTT

J: TRBJ1-2
V: TRBV14
size: NA
D: TRBD1
CDR3: CASSPNTGVGGYTF
DNA: TGTGCCAGCAGCCCTAATACAGGGGTAGGAGGCTACACCTTC

J: TRBJ2-1
V: TRBV11-2
size: NA
D: NA
CDR3: CASSLQGGFYNEQFF
DNA: TGTGCCAGCAGCTTACAGGGAGGTTTCTACAATGAGCAGTTCTTC

J: TRBJ1-3
V: TRBV6-6
size: NA
D: TRBD1
CDR3: CASSKQGVPGNTIYF
DNA: TGTGCCAGCAGTAAACAGGGGGTCCCTGGAAACACCATATATTTT

J: TRBJ1-5
V: TRBV19
size: NA
D: TRBD1
CDR3: CASSRDRGYQPQHF
DNA: TGTGCCAGTAGCCGTGACAGGGGGTATCAGCCCCAGCATTTT

J: TRBJ1-2
V: TRBV9
size: NA
D: TRBD1
CDR3: CASSEQGAWGYTF
DNA: TGTGCCAGCAGTGAACAGGGGGCTTGGGGCTACACCTTC

J: TRBJ1-1
V: TRBV6-6
size: NA
D: NA
CDR3: CASSYTGPNTEAFF
DNA: TGTGCCAGCAGTTACACAGGGCCTAACACTGAAGCTTTCTTT

J: TRBJ1-5
V: TRBV15
size: NA
D: NA
CDR3: CATSRDRGSLRHF
DNA: TGTGCCACCAGCAGAGATCGAGGCAGCCTTAGGCATTTT

J: TRBJ2-7
V: TRBV15
size: NA
D: NA
CDR3: CATSRSTYEQYF
DNA: TGTGCCACCAGCAGAAGTACCTACGAGCAGTACTTC

J: TRBJ2-7
V: TRBV7-2
size: NA
D: NA
CDR3: CASRPDNSYEQYF
DNA: TGTGCCAGCAGACCCGACAATTCCTACGAGCAGTACTTC

J: TRBJ1-2
V: TRBV7-2
size: NA
D: TRBD1
CDR3: CASSTRATTGARNYGYTF
DNA: TGTGCCAGCAGCACTAGGGCAACGACAGGGGCGAGGAACTATGGCTACACCTTC

J: TRBJ1-1
V: TRBV5-4
size: NA
D: TRBD1
CDR3: CASSLSDRDSTEAFF
DNA: TGTGCCAGCAGTTTGTCGGACAGGGATAGCACTGAAGCTTTCTTT

J: TRBJ2-3
V: TRBV24-1
size: NA
D: NA
CDR3: CATSDPARKGTQYF
DNA: TGTGCCACCAGTGACCCCGCCAGGAAGGGGACGCAGTATTTT

J: TRBJ1-3
V: TRBV6-2/TRBV6-3
size: once
D: TRBD1
CDR3: CASSKGQGAGNTIYF
DNA: TGTGCCAGCAGTAAGGGACAGGGAGCCGGAAACACCATATATTTT

J: TRBJ2-5
V: TRBV7-2
size: NA
D: NA
CDR3: CASSLVWRETQYF
DNA: TGTGCCAGCAGCTTAGTGTGGAGAGAGACCCAGTACTTC

J: TRBJ2-5
V: TRBV19
size: NA
D: TRBD1
CDR3: CASSMRTGFYETQYF
DNA: TGTGCCAGTAGTATGAGGACAGGGTTTTATGAGACCCAGTACTTC

J: TRBJ2-7
V: TRBV4-3
size: NA
D: TRBD1
CDR3: CASSQRTGTYEQYF
DNA: TGCGCCAGCAGCCAAAGGACAGGGACCTACGAGCAGTACTTC

J: TRBJ2-1
V: TRBV9
size: NA
D: TRBD2
CDR3: CASSAQGGGASFYEQFF
DNA: TGTGCCAGCAGCGCTCAGGGCGGGGGGGCTTCCTTCTATGAGCAGTTCTTC

J: TRBJ2-1
V: TRBV3-1/TRBV3-2
size: NA
D: NA
CDR3: CASSQDPRPREQFF
DNA: TGTGCCAGCAGCCAAGATCCGCGTCCCCGTGAGCAGTTCTTC

J: TRBJ1-1
V: TRBV7-8
size: NA
D: NA
CDR3: CASSPREGSNTEAFF
DNA: TGTGCCAGCAGCCCCAGGGAGGGATCGAACACTGAAGCTTTCTTT

J: TRBJ2-1
V: TRBV5-4
size: NA
D: TRBD2
CDR3: CASKRSGGNNEQFF
DNA: TGTGCCAGCAAGCGTAGCGGGGGAAACAATGAGCAGTTCTTC

J: TRBJ2-5
V: TRBV6-4
size: NA
D: NA
CDR3: CASSAEGGPGETQYF
DNA: TGTGCCAGCAGTGCCGAGGGGGGGCCGGGAGAGACCCAGTACTTC

J: TRBJ1-1
V: TRBV7-6
size: NA
D: NA
CDR3: CASSLMGEVGQAFF
DNA: TGTGCCAGCAGCTTAATGGGAGAGGTTGGGCAAGCTTTCTTT

J: TRBJ1-6
V: TRBV9
size: once
D: NA
CDR3: CASSAGDYNNSPLHF
DNA: TGTGCCAGCAGCGCCGGGGATTACAATAATTCACCCCTCCACTTT

J: TRBJ2-2
V: TRBV9
size: few
D: TRBD1
CDR3: CASSPRQGVTGELFF
DNA: TGTGCCAGCAGCCCCAGACAGGGAGTGACCGGGGAGCTGTTTTTT

J: TRBJ2-7
V: TRBV6-5
size: NA
D: NA
CDR3: CAHGTPTYEQYF
DNA: TGTGCCCACGGGACACCTACCTACGAGCAGTACTTC

J: TRBJ2-7
V: TRBV5-1
size: NA
D: TRBD2
CDR3: CASSLLGRDEQYF
DNA: TGCGCCAGCAGCTTGCTAGGGAGGGACGAGCAGTACTTC